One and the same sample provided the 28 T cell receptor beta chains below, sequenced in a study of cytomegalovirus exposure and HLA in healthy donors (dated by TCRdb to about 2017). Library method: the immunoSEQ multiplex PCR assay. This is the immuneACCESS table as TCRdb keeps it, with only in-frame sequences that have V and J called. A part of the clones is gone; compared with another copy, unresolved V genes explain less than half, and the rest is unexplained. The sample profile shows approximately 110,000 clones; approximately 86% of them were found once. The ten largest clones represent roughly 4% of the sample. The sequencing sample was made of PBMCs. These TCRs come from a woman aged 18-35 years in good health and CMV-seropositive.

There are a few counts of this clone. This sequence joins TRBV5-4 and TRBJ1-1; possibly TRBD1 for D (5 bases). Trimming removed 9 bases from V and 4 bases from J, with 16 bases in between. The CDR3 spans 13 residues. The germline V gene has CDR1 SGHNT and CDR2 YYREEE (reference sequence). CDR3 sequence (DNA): TGTGCCACCCATCCCAGGGTTGCCACTGAAGCTTTCTTT. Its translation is CATHPRVATEAFF.

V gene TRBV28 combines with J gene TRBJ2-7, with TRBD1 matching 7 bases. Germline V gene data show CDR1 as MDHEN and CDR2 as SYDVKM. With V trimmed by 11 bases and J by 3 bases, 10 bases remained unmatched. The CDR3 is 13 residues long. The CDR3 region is CACTLGGGYEQYF. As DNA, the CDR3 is TGTGCCTGCACTCTAGGGGGCGGCTACGAGCAGTACTTC.

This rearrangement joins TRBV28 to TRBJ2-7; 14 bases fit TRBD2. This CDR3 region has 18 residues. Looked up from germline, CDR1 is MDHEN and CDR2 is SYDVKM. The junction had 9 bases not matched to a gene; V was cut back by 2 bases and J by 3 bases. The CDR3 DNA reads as TGTGCCAGCAGTTTAAGGGGACTAGCGGGAGCGGGACACTACGAGCAGTACTTC. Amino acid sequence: CASSLRGLAGAGHYEQYF.

This CDR3 is CASSSAGQGGNQPQHF. CDR3 nucleotides: TGTGCCAGCAGTTCCGCGGGACAGGGTGGCAATCAGCCCCAGCATTTT. The J gene is TRBJ1-5, the V gene TRBV6-6, with 9 positions matching TRBD1. Germline CDR1 reads MNHNY; CDR2 reads SVGAGI (reference sequence). CDR3 size: 16 residues. Trimming cost V 4 bases and J 2 bases; bases outside gene matches: 6.

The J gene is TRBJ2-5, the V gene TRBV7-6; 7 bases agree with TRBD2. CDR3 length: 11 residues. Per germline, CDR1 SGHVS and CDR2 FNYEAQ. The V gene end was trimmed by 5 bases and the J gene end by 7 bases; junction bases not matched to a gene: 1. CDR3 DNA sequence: TGTGCCAGCAGCGGGGGGGGGACCCAGTACTTC. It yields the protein CASSGGGTQYF.

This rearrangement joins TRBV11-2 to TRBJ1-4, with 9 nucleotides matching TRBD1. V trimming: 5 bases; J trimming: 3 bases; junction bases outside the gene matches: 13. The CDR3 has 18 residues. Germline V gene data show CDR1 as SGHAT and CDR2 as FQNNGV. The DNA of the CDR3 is TGTGCCAGCAGCCTTTCGGACAGGGGAGGGGCGGCTAATGAAAAACTGTTTTTT. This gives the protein CASSLSDRGGAANEKLFF. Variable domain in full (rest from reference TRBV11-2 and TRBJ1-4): EAGVAQSPRYKIIEKRQSVAFWCNPISGHATLYWYQQILGQGPKLLIQFQNNGVVDDSQLPKDRFSAERLKGVDSTLKIQPAKLEDSAVYLCASSLSDRGGAANEKLFFGSGTQLSVL.

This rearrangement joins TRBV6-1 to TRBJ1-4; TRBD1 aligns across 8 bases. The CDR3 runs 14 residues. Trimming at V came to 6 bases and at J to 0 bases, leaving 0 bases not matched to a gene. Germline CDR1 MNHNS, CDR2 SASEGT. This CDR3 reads CASRTGATNEKLFF. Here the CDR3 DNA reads TGTGCCAGCAGGACAGGGGCAACTAATGAAAAACTGTTTTTT.

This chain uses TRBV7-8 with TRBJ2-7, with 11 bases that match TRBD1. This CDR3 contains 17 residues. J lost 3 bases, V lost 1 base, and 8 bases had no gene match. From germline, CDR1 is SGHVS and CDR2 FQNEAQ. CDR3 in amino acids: CASSLEFIGTGGYEQYF. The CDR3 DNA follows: TGTGCCAGCAGCTTAGAATTTATCGGGACAGGGGGCTACGAGCAGTACTTC.

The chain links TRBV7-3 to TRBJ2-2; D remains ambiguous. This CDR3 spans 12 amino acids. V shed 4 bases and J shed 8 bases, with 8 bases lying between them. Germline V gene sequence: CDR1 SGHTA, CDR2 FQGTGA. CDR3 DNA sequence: TGTGCCAGCAGCTACTCCGGGGGGGAGCTGTTTTTT. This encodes CASSYSGGELFF. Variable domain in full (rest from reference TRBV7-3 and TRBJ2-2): GAGVSQTPSNKVTEKGKYVELRCDPISGHTALYWYRQSLGQGPEFLIYFQGTGAADDSGLPNDRFFAVRPEGSVSTLKIQRTERGDSAVYLCASSYSGGELFFGEGSRLTVL.

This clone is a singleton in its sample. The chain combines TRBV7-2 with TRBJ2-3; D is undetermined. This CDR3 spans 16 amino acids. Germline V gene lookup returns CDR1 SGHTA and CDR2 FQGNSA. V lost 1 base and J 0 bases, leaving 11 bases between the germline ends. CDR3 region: CASSLGPEFSTDTQYF. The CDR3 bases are TGTGCCAGCAGCTTAGGTCCGGAGTTTAGCACAGATACGCAGTATTTT.

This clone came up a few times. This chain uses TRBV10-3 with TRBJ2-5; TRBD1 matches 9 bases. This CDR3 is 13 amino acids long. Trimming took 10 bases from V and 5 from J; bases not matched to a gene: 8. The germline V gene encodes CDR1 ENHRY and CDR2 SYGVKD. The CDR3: CATAPGQGETQYF. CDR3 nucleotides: TGTGCCACCGCACCGGGACAGGGTGAGACCCAGTACTTC.

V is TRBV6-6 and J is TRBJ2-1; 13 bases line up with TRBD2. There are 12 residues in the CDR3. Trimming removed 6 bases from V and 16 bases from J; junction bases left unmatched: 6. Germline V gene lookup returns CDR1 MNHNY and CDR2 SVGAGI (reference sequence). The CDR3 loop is CASSSTSGGKFF. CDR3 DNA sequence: TGTGCCAGCAGCTCGACTAGCGGGGGGAAATTCTTC.

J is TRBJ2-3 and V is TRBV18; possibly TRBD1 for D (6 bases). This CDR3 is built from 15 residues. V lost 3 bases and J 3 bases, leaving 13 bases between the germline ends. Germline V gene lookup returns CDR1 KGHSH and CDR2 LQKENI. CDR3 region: CASSPTGIGTDTQYF. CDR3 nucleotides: TGTGCCAGCTCACCCACAGGGATCGGGACAGATACGCAGTATTTT.

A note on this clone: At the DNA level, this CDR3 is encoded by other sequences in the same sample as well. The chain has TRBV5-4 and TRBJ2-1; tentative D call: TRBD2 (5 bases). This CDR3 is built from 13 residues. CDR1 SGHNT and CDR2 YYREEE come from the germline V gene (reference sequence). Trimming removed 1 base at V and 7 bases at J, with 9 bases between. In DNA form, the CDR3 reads TGTGCCAGCAGCTTGCGGGGATCGAATGAGCAGTTCTTC. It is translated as CASSLRGSNEQFF.

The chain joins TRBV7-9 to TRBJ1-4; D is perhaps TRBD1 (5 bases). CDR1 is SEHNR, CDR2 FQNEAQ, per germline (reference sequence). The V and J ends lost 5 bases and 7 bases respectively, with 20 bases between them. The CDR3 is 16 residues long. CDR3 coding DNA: TGTGCCAGCAGCCAGACCGGACGGGGGTCACGTGAAAAACTGTTTTTT. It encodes CASSQTGRGSREKLFF. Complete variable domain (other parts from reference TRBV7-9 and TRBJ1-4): DTGVSQNPRHKITKRGQNVTFRCDPISEHNRLYWYRQTLGQGPEFLTYFQNEAQLEKSRLLSDRFSAERPKGSFSTLEIQRTEQGDSAMYLCASSQTGRGSREKLFFGSGTQLSVL.

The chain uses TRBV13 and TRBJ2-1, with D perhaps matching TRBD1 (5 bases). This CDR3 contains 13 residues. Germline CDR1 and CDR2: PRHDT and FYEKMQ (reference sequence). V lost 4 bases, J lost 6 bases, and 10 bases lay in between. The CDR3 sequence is CASSWRQPNEQFF. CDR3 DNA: TGTGCCAGCAGCTGGAGACAGCCCAATGAGCAGTTCTTC.

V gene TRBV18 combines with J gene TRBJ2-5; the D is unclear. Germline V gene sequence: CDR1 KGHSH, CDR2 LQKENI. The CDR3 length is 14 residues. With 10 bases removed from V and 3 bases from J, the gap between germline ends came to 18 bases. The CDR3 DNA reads TGTGCCACCACACCCGAGACTCGCGAAGAGACCCAGTACTTC. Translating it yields CATTPETREETQYF.

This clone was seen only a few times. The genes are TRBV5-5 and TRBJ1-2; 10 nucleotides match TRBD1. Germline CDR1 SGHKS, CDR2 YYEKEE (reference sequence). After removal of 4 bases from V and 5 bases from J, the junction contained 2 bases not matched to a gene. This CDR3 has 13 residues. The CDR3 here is CASSEGQGYGYTF. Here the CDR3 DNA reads TGTGCCAGCAGCGAGGGACAGGGGTATGGCTACACCTTC.

CDR3 region: CASSSGQGVGEQYF. As DNA, the CDR3 is TGTGCCAGCAGCTCGGGACAGGGTGTCGGCGAGCAGTACTTC. The chain employs TRBV7-9 and TRBJ2-7, with 9 positions matching TRBD1. V lost 4 bases and J lost 6; bases outside the gene matches: 7. From germline, CDR1 is SEHNR and CDR2 FQNEAQ (reference sequence). The CDR3 sequence is 14 residues long.

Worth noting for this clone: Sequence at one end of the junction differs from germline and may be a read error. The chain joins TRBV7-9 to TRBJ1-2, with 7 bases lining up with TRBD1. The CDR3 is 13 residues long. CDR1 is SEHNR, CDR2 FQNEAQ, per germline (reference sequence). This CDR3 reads CASTLNRGDGYTF. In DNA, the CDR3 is TGTGCCAGCACCTTAAACAGGGGAGACGGCTACACCTTC.

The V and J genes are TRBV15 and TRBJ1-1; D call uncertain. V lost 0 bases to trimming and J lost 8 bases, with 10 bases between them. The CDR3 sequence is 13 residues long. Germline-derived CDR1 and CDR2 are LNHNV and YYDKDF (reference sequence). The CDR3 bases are TGTGCCACCAGCAGAGAGGTGGCCGGGGAAGCTTTCTTT. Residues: CATSREVAGEAFF.

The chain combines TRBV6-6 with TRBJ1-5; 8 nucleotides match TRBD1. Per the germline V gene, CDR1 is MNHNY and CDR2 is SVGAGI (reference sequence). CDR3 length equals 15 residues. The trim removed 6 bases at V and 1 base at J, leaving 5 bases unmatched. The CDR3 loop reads CASSGDRQSNQPQHF. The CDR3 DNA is TGTGCCAGCAGCGGGGACAGGCAAAGCAATCAGCCCCAGCATTTT.

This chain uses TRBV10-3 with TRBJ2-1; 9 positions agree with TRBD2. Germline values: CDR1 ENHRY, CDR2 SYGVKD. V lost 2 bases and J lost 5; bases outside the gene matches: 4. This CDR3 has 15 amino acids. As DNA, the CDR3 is TGTGCCATCAGTGAGGGGACTAGCTGGGACAATGAGCAGTTCTTC. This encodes CAISEGTSWDNEQFF.

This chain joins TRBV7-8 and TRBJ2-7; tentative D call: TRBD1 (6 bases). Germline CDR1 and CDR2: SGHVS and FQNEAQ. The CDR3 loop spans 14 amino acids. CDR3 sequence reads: CASLLDRNSYEQYF. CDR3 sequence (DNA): TGTGCGAGCTTACTCGACAGGAACTCCTACGAGCAGTACTTC.

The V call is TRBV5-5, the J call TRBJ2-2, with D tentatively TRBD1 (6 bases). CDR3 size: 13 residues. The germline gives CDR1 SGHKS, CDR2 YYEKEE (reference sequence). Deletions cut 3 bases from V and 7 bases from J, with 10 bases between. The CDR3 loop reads CASSSDRIGELFF. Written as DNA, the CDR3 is TGTGCCAGCAGCTCTGACAGGATCGGGGAGCTGTTTTTT.

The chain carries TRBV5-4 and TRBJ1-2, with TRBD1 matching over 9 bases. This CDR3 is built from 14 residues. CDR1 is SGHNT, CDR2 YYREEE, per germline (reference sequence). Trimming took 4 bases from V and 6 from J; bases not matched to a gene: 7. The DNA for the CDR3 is TGTGCCAGCAGCCTCCCAACAGGGGGCGATGGCTACACCTTC. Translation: CASSLPTGGDGYTF.

CDR3 sequence reads: CASSPGPQGGGYTF. In DNA, the CDR3 is TGCGCCAGCAGCCCCGGTCCTCAGGGGGGAGGCTACACCTTC. The rearrangement joins TRBV5-1 to TRBJ1-2, with 7 nucleotides matching TRBD1. Per germline, CDR1 SGHRS and CDR2 YFSETQ. The CDR3 totals 14 residues. J lost 8 bases, V lost 4 bases, and 11 bases had no gene match. The variable domain in full, completed from reference TRBV5-1 and TRBJ1-2, reads KAGVTQTPRYLIKTRGQQVTLSCSPISGHRSVSWYQQTPGQGLQFLFEYFSETQRNKGNFPGRFSGRQFSNSRSEMNVSTLELGDSALYLCASSPGPQGGGYTFGSGTRLTVV.

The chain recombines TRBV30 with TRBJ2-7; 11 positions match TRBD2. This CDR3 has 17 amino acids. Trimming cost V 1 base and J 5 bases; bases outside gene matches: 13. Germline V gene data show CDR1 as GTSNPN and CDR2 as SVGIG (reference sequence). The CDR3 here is CAWSAPGLSGRAHEQYF. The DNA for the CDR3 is TGTGCCTGGAGTGCCCCCGGTCTTAGCGGGAGGGCCCACGAGCAGTACTTC.